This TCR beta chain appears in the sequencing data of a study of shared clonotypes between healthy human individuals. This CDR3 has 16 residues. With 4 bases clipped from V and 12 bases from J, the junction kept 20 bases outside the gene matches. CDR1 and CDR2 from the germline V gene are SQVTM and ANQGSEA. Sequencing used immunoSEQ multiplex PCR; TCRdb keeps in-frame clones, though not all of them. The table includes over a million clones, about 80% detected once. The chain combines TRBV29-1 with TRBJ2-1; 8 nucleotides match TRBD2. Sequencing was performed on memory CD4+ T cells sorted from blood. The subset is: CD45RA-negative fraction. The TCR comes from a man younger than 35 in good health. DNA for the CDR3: TGCAGCGTTGGGGGGAGTGCTAGCGGGCTCCAGGGCGTGCAGTTCTTC. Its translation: CSVGGSASGLQGVQFF.